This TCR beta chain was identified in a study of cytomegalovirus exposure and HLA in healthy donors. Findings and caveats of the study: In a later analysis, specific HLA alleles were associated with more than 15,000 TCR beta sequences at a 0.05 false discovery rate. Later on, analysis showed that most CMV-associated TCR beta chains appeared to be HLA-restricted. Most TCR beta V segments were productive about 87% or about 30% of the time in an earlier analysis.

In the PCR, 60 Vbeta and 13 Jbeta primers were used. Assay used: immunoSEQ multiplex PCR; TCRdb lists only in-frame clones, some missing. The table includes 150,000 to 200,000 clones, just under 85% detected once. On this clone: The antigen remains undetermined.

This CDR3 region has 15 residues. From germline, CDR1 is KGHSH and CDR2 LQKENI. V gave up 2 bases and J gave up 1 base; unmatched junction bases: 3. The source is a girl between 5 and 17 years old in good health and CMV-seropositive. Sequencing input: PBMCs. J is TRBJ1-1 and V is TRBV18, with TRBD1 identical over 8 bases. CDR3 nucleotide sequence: TGTGCCAGCTCACCAACCGGGACAGGGAACACTGAAGCTTTCTTT. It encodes CASSPTGTGNTEAFF.